The source of this TCR beta chain is a study of T-cell memory formation after mild COVID-19 (dated by TCRdb to the early 2020s). Study-wide context: TCR sequence clusters from the two donors were largely donor specific. In two donors, T-cell clones that expanded and contracted after mild COVID-19 were followed by sequencing TCRalpha and TCRbeta repertoires longitudinally. Two young, previously healthy adult volunteers, one female and one male, were included in the cohort.

The data were produced on an Illumina NovaSeq 6000. TCRalpha and TCRbeta cDNA libraries were constructed by 5'RACE with constant-segment primers, with sample barcodes and unique molecular identifiers being introduced. Trizol reagent was used to extract RNA from every sample. Libraries were amplified in two PCR steps, with a second sample barcode and Illumina TruSeq adapters added in the second step. Sequencing of libraries was performed on an Illumina NovaSeq with 2 x 150 bp paired-end reads. Processing in the source paper ran as follows. Demultiplexing of reads and collapsing into UMI-guided consensus sequences were performed with migec v1.2.7. Using mixcr v2.1.11, the UMI consensuses were aligned to TRA and TRB V and J templates and assembled into clonotypes. Clonotypes were classified as expanded or contracted when called significant by both edgeR and NoisET, with noise models trained on biological replicates. For edgeR calls, the cutoffs were a false discovery rate-adjusted p below 0.01 and a log2 fold-change threshold of 1. PCA with hierarchical clustering of max-normalized trajectories of the 1000 most abundant clonotypes was used as exploratory dynamics analysis. Separately sequenced CD4+ and CD8+ repertoires were used to assign a CD4 or CD8 phenotype to each responding clone. TCRdb took the public reads, trimmed them with fastp at Q25, ran MiXCR for clone calling and kept in-frame beta chains. For every CDR3 protein sequence, its rows merge into one entry that carries the most common genes and DNA. V and J calls and clone size were set by TCRdb, not the authors. Within this sample are over 150,000 distinct CDR3 sequences, with under 20% of them counted one time only. The top ten clonotypes cover around 3.9% of the sample.

CDR1 MNHEY and CDR2 SVGAGI are derived from the germline V gene. The CDR3 holds 19 amino acids from the cysteine to the phenylalanine. The only DNA kept is the CDR3, 57 bases in frame from the first base. V is clipped by 5 bases and J by 5 bases, and the sequence between their germline boundaries is 29 bases long. General findings and caveats noted by the study authors: Contracting CD4+ clones were located mainly in the CM and EM memory subsets, whereas CD8+ clones were found to be enriched in EMRA. SARS-CoV-2 specificity was not confirmed for the second-wave clones peaking on day 37. The study included only a couple of mild cases, and larger cohorts that include severe cases with pre-infection samples were judged to be necessary. Some responding clones were detected in pre-infection memory, suggesting pre-existing cross-reactive memory T cells joined the SARS-CoV-2 response. Clones that contracted from day 15 to 85 showed balanced CD4/CD8 phenotypes, whereas a second wave of clones that expanded from day 15 to 37 leaned towards CD4+.

As for this clonotype: Its antigen target is currently unknown. Qualities for individual bases were not recorded, and no much larger clone is one base off.

Ficoll-Paque density gradient centrifugation was used to isolate PBMCs. This receptor was obtained from a man between 18 and 29 years old who had mild COVID-19 (a few samples of this study predate the infection). The sample titles of this study are shuffled in the database, so cell type and time point are left out; the donor was told from shared clones. The chain is encoded by TRBV6-5 joined to TRBJ2-3, with an unclear D gene assignment. Sequencing used PBMCs or a T cell subset sorted from them (not recorded which). The bases are TGTGCCAGCAGTAGTTCTCGCGCGAATGTGGGCCCGGAAAAAGATACGCAGTATTTT. Translated, this is CASSSSRANVGPEKDTQYF.